The 12 T cell receptor beta chains below were found in one sample sequenced in a study of T cell changes during pregnancy in multiple sclerosis. The table came from immunoSEQ multiplex PCR; TCRdb's copy has only in-frame clones and leaves some out. The sample contains 20,000 to 25,000 clones, over 85% of which appear only once. The starting material was CD8+ T cells from peripheral blood mononuclear cells, obtained in the second trimester of pregnancy. These receptors were collected from a female donor in good health, enrolled as a control in a pregnancy study.

This chain connects TRBV5-1 to TRBJ2-5, with D tentatively TRBD1 (6 bases). V lost 0 bases and J 2 bases, leaving 11 bases between the germline ends. Germline loops: CDR1 SGHRS, CDR2 YFSETQ. The CDR3 contains 15 residues. The CDR3 DNA follows: TGCGCCAGCAGCTTGGGACAGGAACTACAAGAGACCCAGTACTTC. It yields the protein CASSLGQELQETQYF.

V is TRBV27 and J is TRBJ1-2, with D unresolved. V lost 5 bases to trimming and J lost 10 bases, with 14 bases between them. The CDR3 runs 12 residues. Germline V gene lookup returns CDR1 MNHEY and CDR2 SMNVEV (reference sequence). The CDR3 bases are TGTGCCAGCAGTCCCGACACCTTCTACTACACCTTC. It translates to CASSPDTFYYTF.

The chain recombines TRBV6-1 with TRBJ1-1; D not certain. The CDR3 spans 16 residues. CDR1 MNHNS and CDR2 SASEGT come from the germline V gene. The V and J ends lost 4 bases and 3 bases respectively, with 18 bases between them. The CDR3 coding sequence is TGTGCCAGCAGTGCCGAAGTGGAGGGTGGAGACACTGAAGCTTTCTTT. Amino acids: CASSAEVEGGDTEAFF.

The chain has TRBV13 and TRBJ2-1; possibly TRBD2 for D (5 bases). The CDR3 length is 15 residues. V was trimmed by 9 bases and J by 0 bases, leaving 15 bases between them. Germline-derived CDR1 and CDR2 are PRHDT and FYEKMQ (reference sequence). This CDR3 reads CASTIATSSYNEQFF. DNA for the CDR3: TGTGCCAGTACCATAGCGACAAGCTCCTACAATGAGCAGTTCTTC.

V gene TRBV2 combines with J gene TRBJ2-3, with TRBD1 identical over 7 bases. CDR3 size: 16 residues. With 7 bases clipped from V and 0 bases from J, the junction kept 10 bases outside the gene matches. From germline, CDR1 is SNHLY and CDR2 FYNNEI. Here the CDR3 DNA reads TGTGCCAGCATCCCTTACAGGGGCAGGAGCACAGATACGCAGTATTTT. This sequence encodes CASIPYRGRSTDTQYF.

The chain carries TRBV13 and TRBJ2-1, with 7 nucleotides matching TRBD2. Germline-derived CDR1 and CDR2 are PRHDT and FYEKMQ (reference sequence). J lost 10 bases, V lost 3 bases, and 6 bases had no gene match. This CDR3 region has 13 residues. CDR3: CASSFLGEGEQFF. The CDR3, as DNA: TGTGCCAGCAGCTTTTTGGGGGAGGGGGAGCAGTTCTTC.

The rearrangement joins TRBV19 to TRBJ1-4; tentative D call: TRBD1 (6 bases). The CDR3 is made up of 15 amino acids. V was clipped by 5 bases and J by 7 bases, with 17 bases between them. Germline V gene data show CDR1 as LNHDA and CDR2 as SQIVND (reference sequence). CDR3 sequence (DNA): TGTGCCAGTAGTCCAAACGGGGGGGCCGGTGAAAAACTGTTTTTT. Encoded protein: CASSPNGGAGEKLFF. Filled out from reference TRBV19 and TRBJ1-4, the complete variable domain reads DGGITQSPKYLFRKEGQNVTLSCEQNLNHDAMYWYRQDPGQGLRLIYYSQIVNDFQKGDIAEGYSVSREKKESFPLTVTSAQKNPTAFYLCASSPNGGAGEKLFFGSGTQLSVL.

This clone was seen once. The V and J genes are TRBV7-8 and TRBJ1-4; D call uncertain. V was trimmed by 1 base and J by 7 bases, leaving 7 bases between them. Germline CDR1 is SGHVS and CDR2 is FQNEAQ. The CDR3 contains 13 residues. CDR3 protein: CASSLGLGEKLFF. In nucleotides, the CDR3 is TGTGCCAGCAGCTTAGGCCTAGGTGAAAAACTGTTTTTT.

The rearrangement joins TRBV19 to TRBJ1-5; TRBD1 matches at 7 bases. Germline V lookup: CDR1 LNHDA, CDR2 SQIVND (reference sequence). J was trimmed by 0 bases and V by 5 bases; bases with no gene match: 10. This CDR3 contains 17 residues. As DNA, the CDR3 is TGTGCCAGTAGTCCCCGACAGGGAGCCTATAGCAATCAGCCCCAGCATTTT. As protein: CASSPRQGAYSNQPQHF. Full variable domain (remainder filled in from reference TRBV19 and TRBJ1-5): DGGITQSPKYLFRKEGQNVTLSCEQNLNHDAMYWYRQDPGQGLRLIYYSQIVNDFQKGDIAEGYSVSREKKESFPLTVTSAQKNPTAFYLCASSPRQGAYSNQPQHFGDGTRLSIL.

The rearrangement joins TRBV6-1 to TRBJ2-1, with a possible D match to TRBD2 (7 bases). The CDR3 runs to 12 residues. Germline loops: CDR1 MNHNS, CDR2 SASEGT. The ends were cut back, 7 bases at V and 9 bases at J, with 13 bases in the middle. CDR3 in amino acids: CASNGGHSEQFF. The CDR3 region has the DNA TGTGCCAGCAACGGGGGGCACAGTGAGCAGTTCTTC.

The CDR3 here is CASSLAGLAGETQYF. CDR3 sequence (DNA): TGTGCCAGCAGCTTGGCCGGGCTAGCGGGAGAGACCCAGTACTTC. The chain combines TRBV5-4 with TRBJ2-5, with 8 positions matching TRBD2. The CDR3 is made up of 15 amino acids. The germline V gene encodes CDR1 SGHNT and CDR2 YYREEE (reference sequence). The V gene end was trimmed by 0 bases and the J gene end by 4 bases; junction bases not matched to a gene: 5.

V is TRBV19 and J is TRBJ2-7; D is perhaps TRBD1 (6 bases). The CDR3 contains 14 residues. Germline-derived CDR1 and CDR2 are LNHDA and SQIVND (reference sequence). Between the trimmed V and J ends, which lost 1 base and 5 bases, there was a span of 12 bases. DNA for the CDR3: TGTGCCAGTAGTATAGGAACAGGGTACCACGAGCAGTACTTC. As protein: CASSIGTGYHEQYF.